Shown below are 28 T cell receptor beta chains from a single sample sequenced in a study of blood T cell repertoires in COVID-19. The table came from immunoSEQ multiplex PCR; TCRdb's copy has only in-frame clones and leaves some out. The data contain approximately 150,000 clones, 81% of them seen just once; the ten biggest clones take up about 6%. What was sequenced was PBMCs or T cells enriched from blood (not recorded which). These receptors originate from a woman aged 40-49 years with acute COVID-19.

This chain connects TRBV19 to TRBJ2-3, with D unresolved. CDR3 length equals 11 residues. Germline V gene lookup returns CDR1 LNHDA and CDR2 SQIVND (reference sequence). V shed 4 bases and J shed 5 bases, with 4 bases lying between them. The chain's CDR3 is CASSTGDTQYF. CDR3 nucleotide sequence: TGTGCCAGTAGTACGGGAGATACGCAGTATTTT. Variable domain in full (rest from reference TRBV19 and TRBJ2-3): DGGITQSPKYLFRKEGQNVTLSCEQNLNHDAMYWYRQDPGQGLRLIYYSQIVNDFQKGDIAEGYSVSREKKESFPLTVTSAQKNPTAFYLCASSTGDTQYFGPGTRLTVL.

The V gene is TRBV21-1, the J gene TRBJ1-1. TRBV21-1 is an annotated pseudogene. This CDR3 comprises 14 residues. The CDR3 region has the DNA TGTGCCAGCCGGTGGGGGGGGAAGAACACTGAAGCTTTCTTT. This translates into CASRWGGKNTEAFF.

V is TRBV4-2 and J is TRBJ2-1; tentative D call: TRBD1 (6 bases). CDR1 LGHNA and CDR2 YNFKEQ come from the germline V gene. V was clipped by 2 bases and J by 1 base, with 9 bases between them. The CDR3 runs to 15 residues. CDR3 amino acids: CASSQKGESYNEQFF. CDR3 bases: TGTGCCAGCAGCCAAAAGGGGGAATCCTACAATGAGCAGTTCTTC.

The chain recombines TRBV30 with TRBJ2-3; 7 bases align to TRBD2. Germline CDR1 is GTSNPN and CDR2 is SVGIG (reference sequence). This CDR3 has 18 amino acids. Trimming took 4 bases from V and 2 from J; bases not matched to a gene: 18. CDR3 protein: CAWTVRLGVAGLTDTQYF. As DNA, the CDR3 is TGTGCCTGGACCGTAAGACTAGGAGTAGCGGGTCTCACAGATACGCAGTATTTT.

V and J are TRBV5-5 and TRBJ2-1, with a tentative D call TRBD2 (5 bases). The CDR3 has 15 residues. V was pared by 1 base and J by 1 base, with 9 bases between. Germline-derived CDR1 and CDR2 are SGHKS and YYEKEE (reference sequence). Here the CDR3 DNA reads TGTGCCAGCAGCTTGAGAAGCGGATCCTACAATGAGCAGTTCTTC. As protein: CASSLRSGSYNEQFF.

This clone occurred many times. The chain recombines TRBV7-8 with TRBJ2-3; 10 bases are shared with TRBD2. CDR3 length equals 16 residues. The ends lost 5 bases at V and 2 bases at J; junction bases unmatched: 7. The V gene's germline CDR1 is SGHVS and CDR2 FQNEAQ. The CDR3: CASSLLAGGVTDTQYF. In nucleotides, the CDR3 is TGTGCCAGCAGCCTATTAGCGGGAGGAGTCACAGATACGCAGTATTTT.

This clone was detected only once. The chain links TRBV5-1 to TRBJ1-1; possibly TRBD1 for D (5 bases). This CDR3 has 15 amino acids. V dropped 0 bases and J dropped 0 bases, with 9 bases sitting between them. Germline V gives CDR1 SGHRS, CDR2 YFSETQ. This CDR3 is CASSLVDSMNTEAFF. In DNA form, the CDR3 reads TGCGCCAGCAGCTTGGTAGACAGTATGAACACTGAAGCTTTCTTT.

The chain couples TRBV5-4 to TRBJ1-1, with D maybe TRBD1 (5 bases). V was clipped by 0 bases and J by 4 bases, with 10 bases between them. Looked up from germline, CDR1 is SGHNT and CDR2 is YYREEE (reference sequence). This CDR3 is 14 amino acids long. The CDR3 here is CASSLEGRVTEAFF. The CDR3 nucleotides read TGTGCCAGCAGCTTGGAGGGGCGCGTCACTGAAGCTTTCTTT.

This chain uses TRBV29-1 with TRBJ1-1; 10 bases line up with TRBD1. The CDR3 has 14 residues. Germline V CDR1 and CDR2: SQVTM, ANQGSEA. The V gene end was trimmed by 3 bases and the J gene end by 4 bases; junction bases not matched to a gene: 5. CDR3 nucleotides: TGCAGCGTTGAGACAGGGGGCCCCAGCACTGAAGCTTTCTTT. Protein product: CSVETGGPSTEAFF. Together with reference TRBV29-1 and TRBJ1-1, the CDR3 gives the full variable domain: SAVISQKPSRDICQRGTSLTIQCQVDSQVTMMFWYRQQPGQSLTLIATANQGSEATYESGFVIDKFPISRPNLTFSTLTVSNMSPEDSSIYLCSVETGGPSTEAFFGQGTRLTVV.

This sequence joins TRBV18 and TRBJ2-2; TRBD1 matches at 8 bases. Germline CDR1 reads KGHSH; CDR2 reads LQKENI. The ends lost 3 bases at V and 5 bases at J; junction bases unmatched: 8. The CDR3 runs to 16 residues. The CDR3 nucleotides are TGTGCCAGCTCACCGACCACCACAGGGGGAACCGGGGAGCTGTTTTTT. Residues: CASSPTTTGGTGELFF. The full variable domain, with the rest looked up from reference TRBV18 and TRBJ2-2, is NAGVMQNPRHLVRRRGQEARLRCSPMKGHSHVYWYRQLPEEGLKFMVYLQKENIIDESGMPKERFSAEFPKEGPSILRIQQVVRGDSAAYFCASSPTTTGGTGELFFGEGSRLTVL.

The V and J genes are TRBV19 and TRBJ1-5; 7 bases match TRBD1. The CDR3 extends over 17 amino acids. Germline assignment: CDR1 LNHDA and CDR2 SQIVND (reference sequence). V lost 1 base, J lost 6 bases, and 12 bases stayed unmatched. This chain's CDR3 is CASSIGQGVKGSQPQHF. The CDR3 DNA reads TGTGCCAGTAGTATAGGACAGGGCGTAAAGGGAAGTCAGCCCCAGCATTTT.

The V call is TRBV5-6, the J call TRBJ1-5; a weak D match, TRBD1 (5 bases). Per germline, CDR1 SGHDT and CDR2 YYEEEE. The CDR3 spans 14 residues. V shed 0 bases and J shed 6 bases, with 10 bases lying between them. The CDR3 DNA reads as TGTGCCAGCAGCTTGGGGACACGCGGTCAGCCCCAGCATTTT. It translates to CASSLGTRGQPQHF.

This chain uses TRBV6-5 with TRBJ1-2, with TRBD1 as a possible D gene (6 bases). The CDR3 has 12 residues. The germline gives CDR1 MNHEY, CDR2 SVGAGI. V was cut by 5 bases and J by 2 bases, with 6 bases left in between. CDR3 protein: CASSQGNYGYTF. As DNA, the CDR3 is TGTGCCAGCAGTCAGGGGAACTATGGCTACACCTTC.

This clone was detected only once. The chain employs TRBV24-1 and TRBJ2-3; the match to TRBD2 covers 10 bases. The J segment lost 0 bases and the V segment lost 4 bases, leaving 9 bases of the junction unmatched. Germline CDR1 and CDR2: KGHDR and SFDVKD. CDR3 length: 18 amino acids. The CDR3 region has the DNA TGTGCCACCAGTGACCCGTCCCGACTAGCGGGTAGCACAGATACGCAGTATTTT. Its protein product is CATSDPSRLAGSTDTQYF.

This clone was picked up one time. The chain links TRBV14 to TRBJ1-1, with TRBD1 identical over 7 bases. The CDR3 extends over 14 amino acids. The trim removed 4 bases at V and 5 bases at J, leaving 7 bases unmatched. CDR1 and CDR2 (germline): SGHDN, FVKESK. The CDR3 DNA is TGTGCCAGCAGCCGCAACAGGGGCTTTACTGAAGCTTTCTTT. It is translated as CASSRNRGFTEAFF. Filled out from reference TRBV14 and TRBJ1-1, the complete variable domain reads EAGVTQFPSHSVIEKGQTVTLRCDPISGHDNLYWYRRVMGKEIKFLLHFVKESKQDESGMPNNRFLAERTGGTYSTLKVQPAELEDSGVYFCASSRNRGFTEAFFGQGTRLTVV.

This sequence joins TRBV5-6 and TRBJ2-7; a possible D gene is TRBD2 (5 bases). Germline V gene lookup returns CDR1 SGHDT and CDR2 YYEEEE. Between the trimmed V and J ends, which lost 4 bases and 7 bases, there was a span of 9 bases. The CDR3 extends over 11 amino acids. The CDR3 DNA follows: TGTGCCAGCAGCCGATCGGGAGAGCAGTACTTC. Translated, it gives CASSRSGEQYF.

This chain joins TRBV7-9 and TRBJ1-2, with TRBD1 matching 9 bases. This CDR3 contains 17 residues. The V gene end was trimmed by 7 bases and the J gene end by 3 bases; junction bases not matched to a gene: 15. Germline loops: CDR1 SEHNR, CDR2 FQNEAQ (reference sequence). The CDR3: CASTSDNRDRVDYGYTF. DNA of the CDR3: TGTGCCAGCACTTCCGACAACCGGGACAGGGTTGACTATGGCTACACCTTC.

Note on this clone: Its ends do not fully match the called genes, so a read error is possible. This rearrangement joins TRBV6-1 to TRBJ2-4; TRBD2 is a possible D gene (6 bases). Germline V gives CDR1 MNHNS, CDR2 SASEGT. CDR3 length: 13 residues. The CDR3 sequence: CASSEGQGLSAGF. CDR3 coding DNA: TGTGCCAGCAGTGAAGGGCAGGGACTCTCCGCGGGTTTC.

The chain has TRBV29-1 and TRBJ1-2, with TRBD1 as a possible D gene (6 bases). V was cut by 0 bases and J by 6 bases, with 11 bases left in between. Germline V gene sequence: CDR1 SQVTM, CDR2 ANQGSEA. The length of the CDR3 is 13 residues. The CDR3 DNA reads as TGCAGCGTTGAAGAGGGGGCTGGGAATGGCTACACCTTC. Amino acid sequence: CSVEEGAGNGYTF.

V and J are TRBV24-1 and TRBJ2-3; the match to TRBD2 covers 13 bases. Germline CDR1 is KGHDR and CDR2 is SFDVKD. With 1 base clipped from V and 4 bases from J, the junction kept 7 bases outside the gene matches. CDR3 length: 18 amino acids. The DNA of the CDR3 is TGTGCCACCAGTGATTTTGGGACTAGCGGGACGGGGGCAGATACGCAGTATTTT. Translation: CATSDFGTSGTGADTQYF.

CDR3 DNA: TGCAGCGTTCGGACTAGCGGGAGTATCTACAATGAGCAGTTCTTC. This translates into CSVRTSGSIYNEQFF. The chain is built from TRBV29-1 and TRBJ2-1, with 13 bases aligning to TRBD2. Germline CDR1 is SQVTM and CDR2 is ANQGSEA. V was clipped by 5 bases and J by 3 bases; unmatched bases: 4. CDR3 size: 15 residues.

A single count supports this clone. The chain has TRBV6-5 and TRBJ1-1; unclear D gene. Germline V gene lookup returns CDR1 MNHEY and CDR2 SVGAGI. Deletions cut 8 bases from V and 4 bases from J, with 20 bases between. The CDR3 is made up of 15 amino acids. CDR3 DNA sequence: TGTGCCAGCTTGTCAAACAGTGCTGGGTTCACTGAAGCTTTCTTT. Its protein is CASLSNSAGFTEAFF.

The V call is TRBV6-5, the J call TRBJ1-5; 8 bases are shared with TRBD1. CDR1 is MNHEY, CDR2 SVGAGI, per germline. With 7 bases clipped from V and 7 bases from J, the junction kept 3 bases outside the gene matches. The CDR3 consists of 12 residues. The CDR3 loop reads CASNDRGQPQHF. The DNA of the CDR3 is TGTGCCAGCAACGACAGGGGACAGCCCCAGCATTTT.

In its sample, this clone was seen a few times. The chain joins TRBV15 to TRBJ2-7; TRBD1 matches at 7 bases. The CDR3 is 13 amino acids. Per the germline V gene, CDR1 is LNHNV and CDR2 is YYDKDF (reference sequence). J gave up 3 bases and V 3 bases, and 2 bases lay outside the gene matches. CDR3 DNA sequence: TGTGCCACCAGCAGCGGGACAGACTACGAGCAGTACTTC. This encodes CATSSGTDYEQYF. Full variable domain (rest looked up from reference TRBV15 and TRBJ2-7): DAMVIQNPRYQVTQFGKPVTLSCSQTLNHNVMYWYQQKSSQAPKLLFHYYDKDFNNEADTPDNFQSRRPNTSFCFLDIRSPGLGDTAMYLCATSSGTDYEQYFGPGTRLTVT.

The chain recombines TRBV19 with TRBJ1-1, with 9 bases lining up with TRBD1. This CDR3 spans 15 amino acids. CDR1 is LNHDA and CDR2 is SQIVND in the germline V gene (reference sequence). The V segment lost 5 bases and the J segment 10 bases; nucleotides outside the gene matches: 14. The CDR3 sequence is CASSPNSGTGTRAFF. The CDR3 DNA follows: TGTGCCAGTAGTCCAAATTCCGGGACAGGGACCAGAGCTTTCTTT.

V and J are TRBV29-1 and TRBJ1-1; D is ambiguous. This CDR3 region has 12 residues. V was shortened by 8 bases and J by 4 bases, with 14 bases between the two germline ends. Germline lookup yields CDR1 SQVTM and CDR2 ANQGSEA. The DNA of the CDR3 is TGCAGCCATGGGAACCGGGGCACTGAAGCTTTCTTT. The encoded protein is CSHGNRGTEAFF.

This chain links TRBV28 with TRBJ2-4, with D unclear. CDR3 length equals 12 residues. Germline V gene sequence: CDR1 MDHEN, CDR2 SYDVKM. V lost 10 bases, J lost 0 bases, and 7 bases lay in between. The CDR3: CATSLAKNIQYF. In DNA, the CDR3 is TGTGCCACCTCACTAGCCAAAAACATTCAGTACTTC.

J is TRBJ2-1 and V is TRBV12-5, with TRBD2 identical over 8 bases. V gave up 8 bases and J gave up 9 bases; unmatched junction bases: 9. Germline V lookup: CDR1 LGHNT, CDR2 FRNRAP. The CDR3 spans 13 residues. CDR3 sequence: CASSNGRAIEQFF. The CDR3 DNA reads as TGTGCTAGTTCGAACGGGAGGGCCATTGAGCAGTTCTTC.